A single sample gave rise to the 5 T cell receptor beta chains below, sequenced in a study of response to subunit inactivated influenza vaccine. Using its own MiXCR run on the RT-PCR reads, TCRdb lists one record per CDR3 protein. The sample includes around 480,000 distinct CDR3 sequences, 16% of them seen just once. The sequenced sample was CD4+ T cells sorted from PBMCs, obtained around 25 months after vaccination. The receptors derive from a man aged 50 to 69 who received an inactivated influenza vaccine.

Here the CDR3 reads CASSPPFAGPSYEQYF. In DNA, the CDR3 is TGTGCCAGCTCCCCCCCTTTCGCGGGGCCCTCCTACGAGCAGTACTTC. The genes are TRBV18 and TRBJ2-7, with TRBD2 as a possible D gene (6 bases). This CDR3 spans 16 amino acids. With 6 bases removed from V and 0 bases from J, the gap between germline ends came to 18 bases. From germline, CDR1 is KGHSH and CDR2 LQKENI.

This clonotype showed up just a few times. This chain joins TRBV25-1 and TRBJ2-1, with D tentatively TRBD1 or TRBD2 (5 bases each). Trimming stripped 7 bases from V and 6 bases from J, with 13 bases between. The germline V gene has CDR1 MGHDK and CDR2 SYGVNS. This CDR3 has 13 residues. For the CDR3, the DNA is TGTGCCAGCATGCCGACCGGGACCAATGAGCAGTTCTTC. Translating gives CASMPTGTNEQFF.

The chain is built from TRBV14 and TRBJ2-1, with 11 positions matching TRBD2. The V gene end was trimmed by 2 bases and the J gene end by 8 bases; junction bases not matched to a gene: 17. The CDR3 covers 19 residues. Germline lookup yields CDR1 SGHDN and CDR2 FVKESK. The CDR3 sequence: CASSQLERLGLAGGDEQFF. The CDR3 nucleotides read TGTGCCAGCAGCCAACTGGAAAGACTAGGGCTAGCGGGAGGAGATGAGCAGTTCTTC.

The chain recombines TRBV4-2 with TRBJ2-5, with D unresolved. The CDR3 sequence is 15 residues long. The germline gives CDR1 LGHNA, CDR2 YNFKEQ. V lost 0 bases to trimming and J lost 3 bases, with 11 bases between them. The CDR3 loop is CASSQDTWRKETQYF. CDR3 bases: TGTGCCAGCAGCCAAGATACTTGGCGTAAAGAGACCCAGTACTTC.

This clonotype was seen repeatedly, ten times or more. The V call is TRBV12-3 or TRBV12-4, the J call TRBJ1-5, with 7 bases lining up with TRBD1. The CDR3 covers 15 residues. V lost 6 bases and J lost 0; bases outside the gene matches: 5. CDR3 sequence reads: CASSGDSLSNQPQHF. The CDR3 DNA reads TGTGCCAGCAGCGGGGACAGCCTTAGCAATCAGCCCCAGCATTTT.